The 10 T cell receptor beta chains listed next were all sequenced from one sample in a study of cytomegalovirus exposure and HLA in healthy donors. Vbeta (60) and Jbeta (13) primers were used in the PCR. Only in-frame clones appear in the TCRdb table, and some are missing; sequencing was by immunoSEQ multiplex PCR. The sample consists of under 150,000 clones, about 78% of them appearing once. Sequenced: PBMCs. The receptors originated from a middle-aged man in good health and CMV-seropositive.

The V and J genes are TRBV29-1 and TRBJ1-2; weak D call: TRBD1 (6 bases). Germline-derived CDR1 and CDR2 are SQVTM and ANQGSEA. The CDR3 spans 15 residues. V lost 5 bases and J lost 0, with 16 bases in between. CDR3 loop: CSVQGRALANYGYTF. In DNA, the CDR3 is TGCAGCGTTCAGGGGAGGGCCCTAGCTAACTATGGCTACACCTTC.

In its sample, this clone was seen once. The chain recombines TRBV6-6 with TRBJ2-7; maybe TRBD1 (5 bases). The length of the CDR3 is 14 residues. CDR1 is MNHNY, CDR2 SVGAGI, per germline (reference sequence). The V end lost 4 bases, the J end lost 2 bases, and 12 bases lay between the germline ends. The DNA of the CDR3 is TGTGCCAGCAGTTTAGACAGATTGGCCTACGAGCAGTACTTC. The encoded protein is CASSLDRLAYEQYF.

This rearrangement joins TRBV5-1 to TRBJ2-5; TRBD2 matches at 7 bases. This CDR3 region has 16 residues. Looked up from germline, CDR1 is SGHRS and CDR2 is YFSETQ. After removal of 0 bases from V and 0 bases from J, the junction contained 5 bases not matched to a gene. The CDR3 loop is CASSLEGGGNQETQYF. The CDR3 DNA follows: TGCGCCAGCAGCTTGGAAGGCGGGGGTAACCAAGAGACCCAGTACTTC.

The table lists this clone with a count of one. The gene calls are TRBV29-1 and TRBJ2-7, with 10 bases aligning to TRBD1. This CDR3 is 14 amino acids long. Germline CDR1 is SQVTM and CDR2 is ANQGSEA. V lost 5 bases and J lost 2; bases outside the gene matches: 6. DNA of the CDR3: TGCAGCGTTCTCGGGACAGGGGCCGCCTACGAGCAGTACTTC. Protein product: CSVLGTGAAYEQYF.

The chain recombines TRBV5-4 with TRBJ2-7, with D possibly being TRBD2 (6 bases). V dropped 4 bases and J dropped 3 bases, with 14 bases sitting between them. Germline V gives CDR1 SGHNT, CDR2 YYREEE (reference sequence). The CDR3 runs 14 residues. The CDR3 bases are TGTGCCAGCAGCGCGTTTCCGGGGGACTACGAGCAGTACTTC. Encoded protein: CASSAFPGDYEQYF.

This CDR3 reads CASSFFGGQGYGYTF. CDR3 in DNA: TGTGCCAGCAGTTTCTTCGGGGGGCAGGGCTATGGCTACACCTTC. The chain has TRBV27 and TRBJ1-2; a weak D match, TRBD1 (6 bases). The CDR3 consists of 15 residues. Trimming left V 3 bases short and J 4 bases short, with 15 bases between. Looked up from germline, CDR1 is MNHEY and CDR2 is SMNVEV (reference sequence).

This clone has a handful of counts. CDR3 nucleotide sequence: TGTGCCAGCAAAGAAGCAACAGGGACTTCACCCCTCCACTTT. Translation: CASKEATGTSPLHF. V usage is TRBV27 and J usage is TRBJ1-6, with TRBD1 as a possible D gene (6 bases). Germline CDR1 is MNHEY and CDR2 is SMNVEV (reference sequence). CDR3 length: 14 amino acids. V shed 7 bases and J shed 9 bases, with 16 bases lying between them.

The chain is built from TRBV19 and TRBJ1-6; D remains ambiguous. The germline V gene has CDR1 LNHDA and CDR2 SQIVND (reference sequence). CDR3 length: 14 residues. The germline V and J ends were trimmed by 5 bases and 0 bases, with 5 bases remaining between them. The CDR3 is CASSFSSYNSPLHF. The DNA for the CDR3 is TGTGCCAGTAGTTTCAGCTCCTATAATTCACCCCTCCACTTT. Using reference TRBV19 and TRBJ1-6 for the parts outside the CDR3, the full variable domain is DGGITQSPKYLFRKEGQNVTLSCEQNLNHDAMYWYRQDPGQGLRLIYYSQIVNDFQKGDIAEGYSVSREKKESFPLTVTSAQKNPTAFYLCASSFSSYNSPLHFGNGTRLTVT.

This clone was seen once. The J gene is TRBJ1-3, the V gene TRBV6-5; 8 bases match TRBD1. V dropped 5 bases and J dropped 4; count of bases not matched to a gene: 7. The CDR3 covers 15 residues. Germline CDR1 and CDR2: MNHEY and SVGAGI. The CDR3 DNA follows: TGTGCCAGCAGTCCAGGGGGCGCGTGGGGAAACACCATATATTTT. Protein product: CASSPGGAWGNTIYF.

J is TRBJ2-7 and V is TRBV6-6; no clear D. Trimming shortened V by 4 bases and J by 3 bases, and 10 bases separated the two germline ends. Germline loops: CDR1 MNHNY, CDR2 SVGAGI (reference sequence). This CDR3 has 13 residues. CDR3 nucleotides: TGTGCCAGCAGTTCGGCGGCCATCTACGAGCAGTACTTC. It is translated as CASSSAAIYEQYF.